This T cell receptor (beta chain) was identified during a study of CD8 T cells in ankylosing spondylitis. Study results and caveats: Significantly higher representation of disease-linked clones was reported for matched ankylosing spondylitis synovial fluid. Ankylosing spondylitis blood appeared to carry a characteristic TCR beta motif of several highly homologous variants. Clones linked to disease, bearing a CD8+ phenotype, were relatively rare in peripheral blood.

With regard to this clonotype: Its specificity is not known.

TCR beta libraries were made by quantitative 5'-RACE with molecular barcodes. TCRdb redid the calling of the 5' RACE reads with MiXCR, one entry per CDR3 protein. There are about 340,000 distinct CDR3 sequences in the sample; 6.5% to 10% occur only once, and approximately 14% lies in the top ten. The germline V and J ends were trimmed by 0 bases and 3 bases, with 15 bases remaining between them. Germline-derived CDR1 and CDR2 are SGHAT and FQNNGV. CDR3 length: 16 amino acids. This receptor was identified in a male donor with ankylosing spondylitis. The sample was blood, either unsorted or a sorted T cell fraction (not recorded which). The rearrangement joins TRBV11-2 to TRBJ2-7; a weak D match, TRBD2 (5 bases). CDR3 amino acids: CASSLDTLGGGYEQYF. DNA for the CDR3: TGTGCCAGCAGCTTAGATACCCTGGGCGGAGGCTACGAGCAGTACTTC.